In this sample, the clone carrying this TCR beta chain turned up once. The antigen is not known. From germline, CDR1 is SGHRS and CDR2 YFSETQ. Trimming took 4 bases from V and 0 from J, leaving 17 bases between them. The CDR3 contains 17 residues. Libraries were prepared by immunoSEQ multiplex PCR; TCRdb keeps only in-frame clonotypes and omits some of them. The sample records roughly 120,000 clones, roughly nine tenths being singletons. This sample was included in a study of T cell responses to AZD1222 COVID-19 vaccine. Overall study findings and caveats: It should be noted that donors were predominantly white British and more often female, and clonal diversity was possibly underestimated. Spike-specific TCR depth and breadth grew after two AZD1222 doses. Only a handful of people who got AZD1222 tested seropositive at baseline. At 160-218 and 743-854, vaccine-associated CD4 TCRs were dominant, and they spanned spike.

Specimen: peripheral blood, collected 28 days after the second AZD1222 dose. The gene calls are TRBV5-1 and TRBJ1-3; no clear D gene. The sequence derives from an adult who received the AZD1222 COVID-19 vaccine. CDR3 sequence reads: CASSLLGRTASGNTIYF. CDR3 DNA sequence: TGCGCCAGCAGCCTGCTGGGCAGGACTGCCTCTGGAAACACCATATATTTT.